The TCR beta chain under discussion was sequenced for a study of PD-1 blockade in classical Hodgkin lymphoma. Overall study: Nivolumab was given intravenously to patients at 3 mg/kg every 2 weeks.

V lost 2 bases to trimming and J lost 3 bases, with 5 bases between them. CDR3 length: 11 residues. CDR1 is SQVTM and CDR2 is ANQGSEA in the germline V gene. General observations from the study: Newly diagnosed patients reportedly trailed healthy donors in baseline TCR diversity. Factors driving the repertoire differences, possibly disease activity or prior therapy, remain undefined. With CD4+ cells, TCR diversity rose significantly by C4D1, but not with CD8+ cells.

TCRdb's copy holds only in-frame clones and misses some; the assay was immunoSEQ multiplex PCR. The sample shows over 60,000 clones, roughly two thirds of them seen only once. Each patient experienced a relapse that followed autologous stem cell transplantation, and brentuximab vedotin exposure varied. As for this clone: The antigen is undetermined.

The TCR comes from a human donor with classical Hodgkin lymphoma. V usage is TRBV29-1 and J usage is TRBJ2-7; D remains ambiguous. The specimen comprised peripheral blood mononuclear cells (PBMCs), sampled before the second cycle of nivolumab. The CDR3 region is CSVERDYEQYF. The CDR3 DNA reads as TGCAGCGTTGAAAGGGACTACGAGCAGTACTTC.